Below, 17 T cell receptor beta chains from the same sample are listed, as sequenced in a study of CD8+ T cells in alopecia areata. The study sorted pooled cutaneous lymph node cells by CD4, CD8alpha, NKG2D, NKG2ACE and other markers. RNA extraction was followed by reverse transcription into cDNA, which acted as the sequencing template. TCRdb's table, derived via immunoSEQ multiplex PCR, lists solely in-frame clones and lacks some. This set yields 15,000 to 20,000 clones and no singletons; the top ten hold around a third. Material: CD8+ T cells sorted from a lymph node. The receptors originated from a C3H/HeJ mouse with alopecia areata. As its MHC haplotype, the strain has H2-k.

In this sample, this clone turned up many times. The genes and germline here are from mouse. The read terminates 4 residues ahead of where the CDR3 ends, so the germline J gene completes it. J is TRBJ1-4 and V is TRBV13-1; D might be TRBD1 (6 bases). The CDR3 covers 12 residues. The V end was cut by 8 bases, the J end by 2 bases, with 7 bases between. Germline CDR1 and CDR2: NSHNY and SYGAGN. The CDR3 is CASGTSNERLFF. The DNA read from the CDR3 is TGTGCCAGTGGGACATCCAACGAA.

This clone has more than one count but fewer than ten. Mouse gene names apply. The CDR3 end is not reached by the read, which stops 4 residues before it; the germline J gene fills it in. The chain uses TRBV13-3 and TRBJ2-4; D remains unclear. Germline CDR1 is NNHDY and CDR2 is SYVADS. V lost 1 base to trimming and J lost 3 bases, with 6 bases between them. CDR3 length: 13 residues. The CDR3 is CASSDHGQNTLYF. The CDR3 bases that were read are TGTGCCAGCAGTGATCATGGGCAAAAC.

This clone was picked up a small number of times. TCRdb's protein does not match the DNA translation at residue 12; the protein provided is translated from the DNA. The gene names given are mouse names. The read ends 3 residues before the CDR3 terminus; that terminus is restored from the germline J gene. The chain combines TRBV14 with TRBJ1-3, with 11 positions matching TRBD1. This CDR3 region has 15 residues. Germline values: CDR1 SGHDT, CDR2 FRDEAV. V lost 4 bases, J lost 2 bases, and 2 bases stayed unmatched. CDR3 in amino acids: CASSPGQGAGNTLYF. CDR3 bases read: TGTGCCAGCAGTCCGGGACAGGGGGCTGGAAATACG.

This clone is termed medium-sized (0.01 to 0.1%). Gene labels here are mouse ones. The read terminates 4 residues ahead of where the CDR3 ends, so the germline J gene completes it. The V and J genes are TRBV16 and TRBJ1-2; 8 nucleotides match TRBD1. Germline V gene lookup returns CDR1 SGHSA and CDR2 FRNQAP. The CDR3 has 15 residues. Trimming removed 1 base from V and 3 bases from J; junction bases left unmatched: 4. CDR3 DNA (partial): TGTGCAAGCAGCTTAGGTACCAGGGGGCACTCC. Amino acid sequence: CASSLGTRGHS. Given in full, the CDR3 is CASSLGTRGHSDYTF.

This clone was detected many times. Gene names follow the mouse nomenclature. The CDR3 extends 4 residues past the end of the read, so its final part is completed from the germline J gene. The V call is TRBV13-3, the J call TRBJ2-5; D perhaps matches TRBD1 (5 bases). In germline, CDR1 is NNHDY, CDR2 SYVADS. V dropped 0 bases and J dropped 0 bases, with 5 bases sitting between them. This CDR3 spans 14 amino acids. CDR3 DNA, as far as it was read: TGTGCCAGCAGTGATGAGGGGAACCAAGAC. Translating it yields CASSDEGNQD. The full CDR3 protein is CASSDEGNQDTQYF.

This clone appeared many times. The listed genes are named as in mouse. The CDR3 goes on 4 residues after the read ends, and that part is filled in from the germline J gene. This chain uses TRBV13-3 with TRBJ2-3; 9 bases are a match to TRBD1. Germline CDR1 reads NNHDY; CDR2 reads SYVADS. CDR3 length: 15 residues. Losses at the gene ends were 3 bases for V and 3 bases for J; bases not matched to a gene: 5. CDR3 residues: CASSGGQGEAETLYF. CDR3 DNA, as far as it was read: TGTGCCAGCAGTGGGGGACAGGGTGAAGCAGAA.

Regarding this clone: The germline and genes are mouse ones. The read ends 4 residues early relative to the CDR3; the germline J gene fills the gap. The gene calls are TRBV13-3 and TRBJ2-4; 11 bases map to TRBD2. V shed 4 bases, J shed 0 bases, and the junction held 4 bases outside the gene matches. The CDR3 has 16 residues. The germline V gene has CDR1 NNHDY and CDR2 SYVADS. The sequenced CDR3 bases are TGTGCCAGCAGTCCGGACTGGGGGGTTAGTCAAAAC. This sequence encodes CASSPDWGVSQN. The whole CDR3 reads CASSPDWGVSQNTLYF. The full variable domain, in which reference TRBV13-3 and TRBJ2-4 provide the parts outside the CDR3, is EAAVTQSPRSKVAVTGGKVTLSCHQTNNHDYMYWYRQDTGHGLRLIHYSYVADSTEKGDIPDGYKASRPSQENFSLILELASLSQTAVYFCASSPDWGVSQNTLYFGAGTRLSVL.

This clone was recorded a few times. The listed genes are named as in mouse. The DNA ends 4 residues before the CDR3 does, and the rest of the CDR3 is filled in from the germline J gene. The chain couples TRBV13-3 to TRBJ1-4; TRBD1 aligns across 9 bases. The CDR3 extends over 15 amino acids. Germline V lookup: CDR1 NNHDY, CDR2 SYVADS. V shed 3 bases and J 1 base; nucleotides not matched to a gene: 1. CDR3 sequence reads: CASSGTGASNERLFF. The CDR3 bases that were read are TGTGCCAGCAGTGGGACAGGGGCTTCCAACGAA.

On this clone: Gene names follow the mouse nomenclature. The sequence runs out 4 residues before the end of the CDR3; the remainder is reconstructed from the germline J gene. The chain joins TRBV19 to TRBJ2-5, with 7 bases fitting TRBD2. The CDR3 is 14 residues long. Looked up from germline, CDR1 is FNHDT and CDR2 is SITEND (reference sequence). J gave up 1 base and V 3 bases, and 2 bases lay outside the gene matches. CDR3 bases read: TGTGCCAGCAGTACTCTGGGGGACCAAGAC. Protein sequence: CASSTLGDQD. The CDR3 in its entirety is CASSTLGDQDTQYF.

This clone was seen a few times. Gene names and germline match the mouse. The read comes to an end 4 residues before the CDR3 does, leaving the germline J gene to fill in the end. The chain couples TRBV13-2 to TRBJ2-5; 10 bases align to TRBD2. Germline values: CDR1 NNHNN, CDR2 SYGAGS (reference sequence). This CDR3 comprises 13 residues. CDR3 sequence: CASADWGEDTQYF. CDR3 bases read: TGTGCCAGCGCAGACTGGGGGGAAGAC.

Notes on this clone: Mouse germline and gene names are used. With the read ending 4 residues before the CDR3 end, the germline J gene is used to fill in that end. The chain joins TRBV19 to TRBJ1-4; D unresolved. The CDR3 is 14 amino acids. Germline V gene sequence: CDR1 FNHDT, CDR2 SITEND (reference sequence). Trimming cost V 1 base and J 2 bases, with 6 bases left between them. The CDR3 DNA, read in part, is TGTGCCAGCAGTATATGGGGATCCAACGAA. Translated, it gives CASSIWGSNE. The CDR3 reads in full as CASSIWGSNERLFF. Together with reference TRBV19 and TRBJ1-4, the CDR3 gives the full variable domain: GGIITQTPKFLIGQEGQKLTLKCQQNFNHDTMYWYRQDSGKGLRLIYYSITENDLQKGDLSEGYDASREKKSSFSLTVTSAQKNEMAVFLCASSIWGSNERLFFGHGTKLSVL.

In this sample, this clone turned up many times. The genes are named according to mouse. Sequencing ends 4 residues short of the CDR3 end; the germline J gene provides the rest. The chain combines TRBV13-3 with TRBJ2-5; 12 nucleotides match TRBD2. CDR1 and CDR2 (germline): NNHDY, SYVADS. The CDR3 has 17 amino acids. J was trimmed by 0 bases and V by 2 bases; bases with no gene match: 4. CDR3 residues: CASSEGLGGINQDTQYF. CDR3 DNA (partial): TGTGCCAGCAGTGAAGGACTGGGGGGGATTAACCAAGAC.

This clone was recorded a few times. Gene names refer to mouse genes. The read ends 4 residues before the CDR3 terminus; that terminus is restored from the germline J gene. The rearrangement joins TRBV13-3 to TRBJ2-5, with D perhaps matching TRBD1 (6 bases). The CDR3 is 16 amino acids. Germline V gene data show CDR1 as NNHDY and CDR2 as SYVADS. The CDR3 region is CASSVQSGEGKDTQYF. CDR3 bases read: TGTGCCAGCAGTGTCCAGTCAGGGGAGGGGAAAGAC.

This clone has just a few counts. Gene names are the mouse ones. The read comes to an end 4 residues before the CDR3 does, leaving the germline J gene to fill in the end. This chain uses TRBV5 with TRBJ1-4; 11 nucleotides agree with TRBD1. The CDR3 is 15 residues long. The germline CDR1 and CDR2 sequences are LGHNA and YNLKQL (reference sequence). The CDR3 sequence is CASSQDGTGGERLFF. The CDR3 DNA, read in part, is TGTGCCAGCAGCCAAGATGGGACAGGGGGCGAA.

This clone has ten or more counts. The gene names here belong to mouse. The read stops 4 residues short of the end of the CDR3; the missing end is completed from the germline J gene. The chain has TRBV13-3 and TRBJ1-4, with 12 bases identical to TRBD1. The germline V gene has CDR1 NNHDY and CDR2 SYVADS. This CDR3 comprises 13 residues. The sequenced CDR3 bases are TGTGCCGCCCGGGACAGGGGGCTCGAA. Translated: CAARDRGLE. The complete CDR3 protein is CAARDRGLERLFF.

A word on this clone: Gene and germline names: mouse. The read terminates 4 residues before the CDR3 end, so the remaining end is supplied by the germline J gene. The J gene is TRBJ2-5, the V gene TRBV14; weak D call: TRBD1 (6 bases). Trimming removed 5 bases at V and 0 bases at J, with 10 bases between. The CDR3 consists of 14 residues. Germline V gene sequence: CDR1 SGHDT, CDR2 FRDEAV. CDR3 region: CASSTGTNQDTQYF. CDR3 DNA (partial): TGTGCCAGCAGCACCGGGACAAACCAAGAC.

This clone rates as medium-sized. These gene names are mouse names. From the germline J gene comes the end of the CDR3, since the read stops 4 residues before it. The chain employs TRBV5 and TRBJ2-1; 11 bases agree with TRBD2. Germline CDR1 is LGHNA and CDR2 is YNLKQL (reference sequence). The V gene end was trimmed by 4 bases and the J gene end by 6 bases; junction bases not matched to a gene: 5. There are 15 residues in the CDR3. The CDR3 sequence is CASSPRTGGFAEQFF. The sequenced CDR3 bases are TGTGCCAGCAGCCCACGGACTGGGGGGTTTGCT.